A single sample gave rise to the 19 T cell receptor beta chains below, sequenced in a study of identifying expanded T cells in peripheral blood. The data were produced by immunoSEQ multiplex PCR, yet TCRdb's version contains in-frame clones alone and is incomplete. The sample gives under 120,000 clones, roughly 89% of which show up once; 15% to 20% is in the top ten. Sequenced material: blood. The receptors were sampled from a person between 18 and 70 years old in good health.

CDR3 in DNA: TGCGCCAGCAGCTTGGCGGGGACTAGCAGGGAGACCCAGTACTTC. As protein: CASSLAGTSRETQYF. This rearrangement joins TRBV5-1 to TRBJ2-5; 9 nucleotides match TRBD2. The germline V gene has CDR1 SGHRS and CDR2 YFSETQ. The CDR3 length is 15 residues. V shed 0 bases, J shed 5 bases, and the junction held 5 bases outside the gene matches.

The chain is built from TRBV28 and TRBJ2-7; possible D gene TRBD1, 6 bases. In germline, CDR1 is MDHEN, CDR2 SYDVKM. There are 15 residues in the CDR3. Trimming removed 5 bases at V and 5 bases at J, with 19 bases between. As DNA, the CDR3 is TGTGCCAGCAGTCCTCCACAGGGAACAGTACACGAGCAGTACTTC. As protein: CASSPPQGTVHEQYF.

The rearrangement uses TRBV21-1 and TRBJ2-3; the D call in the table, TRBD1, was not verified against the DNA. TRBV21-1 has pseudogene status. This CDR3 is built from 17 residues. The CDR3 here is CASSKVATGGPTDTQYF. The DNA for the CDR3 is TGTGCCAGCAGCAAAGTCGCGACAGGAGGTCCCACAGATACGCAGTATTTT.

This chain connects TRBV18 to TRBJ2-1; 8 bases fit TRBD1. Germline lookup yields CDR1 KGHSH and CDR2 LQKENI. The CDR3 contains 17 residues. The trim removed 3 bases at V and 5 bases at J, leaving 12 bases unmatched. CDR3 coding DNA: TGTGCCAGCTCACCTACACTTGGACAGGGACGAAACAATGAGCAGTTCTTC. It is translated as CASSPTLGQGRNNEQFF.

In DNA form, the CDR3 reads TGCGCCAGCAGCTTTCTACCACAGGGGGTCGACGAGCAGTACTTC. Its protein is CASSFLPQGVDEQYF. The rearrangement uses TRBV5-1 and TRBJ2-7, with 8 positions matching TRBD1. The CDR3 has 15 residues. With 2 bases clipped from V and 5 bases from J, the junction kept 9 bases outside the gene matches. The germline CDR1 and CDR2 sequences are SGHRS and YFSETQ.

The chain recombines TRBV7-7 with TRBJ2-5, with D perhaps TRBD2 (5 bases). The V and J ends lost 4 bases and 3 bases respectively, with 18 bases between them. CDR1 and CDR2 from the germline V gene are SSHAT and FNYEAQ (reference sequence). There are 16 residues in the CDR3. CDR3 residues: CASSSRPPSGKETQYF. In nucleotides, the CDR3 is TGTGCCAGCAGCTCCCGCCCCCCCTCGGGGAAAGAGACCCAGTACTTC.

This chain joins TRBV7-7 and TRBJ2-3; D is undetermined. The CDR3 has 13 residues. V was shortened by 6 bases and J by 3 bases, with 10 bases between the two germline ends. Germline values: CDR1 SSHAT, CDR2 FNYEAQ (reference sequence). DNA for the CDR3: TGTGCCAGCAGTCCTACAAGTACAGATACGCAGTATTTT. It yields the protein CASSPTSTDTQYF.

This clone has only one observation. The chain uses TRBV7-8 and TRBJ2-7; D is undetermined. CDR3 length equals 13 residues. Trimming removed 5 bases from V and 4 bases from J, with 12 bases in between. The germline V gene has CDR1 SGHVS and CDR2 FQNEAQ. For the CDR3, the DNA is TGTGCCAGCAGCCTGGCTACCCGTTACGAGCAGTACTTC. Protein: CASSLATRYEQYF.

This clone was recorded once. J is TRBJ1-2 and V is TRBV2; 10 bases agree with TRBD1. CDR3 length: 14 amino acids. Germline V gene sequence: CDR1 SNHLY, CDR2 FYNNEI. V dropped 6 bases and J dropped 8; count of bases not matched to a gene: 9. The CDR3 region has the DNA TGTGCCAGCAGGCCTGACAGGGGGCGGGCCGGCTACACCTTC. Translation: CASRPDRGRAGYTF. The full variable domain, its missing parts supplied by reference TRBV2 and TRBJ1-2, is EPEVTQTPSHQVTQMGQEVILRCVPISNHLYFYWYRQILGQKVEFLVSFYNNEISEKSEIFDDQFSVERPDGSNFTLKIRSTKLEDSAMYFCASRPDRGRAGYTFGSGTRLTVV.

The gene calls are TRBV10-2 and TRBJ2-5; tentatively, D is TRBD2 (6 bases). Germline V gene lookup returns CDR1 WSHSY and CDR2 SAAADI. The CDR3 spans 13 residues. Trimming took 10 bases from V and 5 from J, leaving 17 bases between them. The CDR3 spells CATAGPAGETQYF. The CDR3 nucleotides read TGCGCCACTGCGGGACCGGCGGGCGAGACCCAGTACTTC.

The chain is built from TRBV27 and TRBJ2-1; 15 nucleotides line up with TRBD2. Trimming took 5 bases from V and 9 from J; bases not matched to a gene: 8. The CDR3 runs to 16 residues. Germline V lookup: CDR1 MNHEY, CDR2 SMNVEV (reference sequence). Here the CDR3 DNA reads TGTGCCAGCAGTCCCGGACTAGCGGGGGGGCTTGTTGAGCAGTTCTTC. It specifies CASSPGLAGGLVEQFF.

This chain links TRBV11-2 with TRBJ2-5, with TRBD1 matching 7 bases. The V and J ends lost 3 bases and 3 bases, in that order; junction bases with no gene match: 7. CDR1 SGHAT and CDR2 FQNNGV come from the germline V gene. This CDR3 region has 15 residues. CDR3 sequence (DNA): TGTGCCAGCAGCTTCAGTACCGGGACAGAAGAGACCCAGTACTTC. Protein: CASSFSTGTEETQYF.

This clone was seen once. This sequence joins TRBV5-6 and TRBJ2-5, with a tentative D call TRBD2 (5 bases). Between the trimmed V and J ends, which lost 0 bases and 5 bases, there was a span of 11 bases. Looked up from germline, CDR1 is SGHDT and CDR2 is YYEEEE. The CDR3 has 14 residues. CDR3 nucleotide sequence: TGTGCCAGCAGCTTGGGACTCGGCGGGGAGACCCAGTACTTC. Amino acid sequence: CASSLGLGGETQYF.

The chain is built from TRBV2 and TRBJ2-1, with TRBD2 identical over 10 bases. From germline, CDR1 is SNHLY and CDR2 FYNNEI. CDR3 length: 13 amino acids. With 10 bases clipped from V and 6 bases from J, the junction kept 6 bases outside the gene matches. CDR3 residues: CATQRGGPNEQFF. The DNA of the CDR3 is TGTGCCACCCAGCGGGGGGGCCCCAATGAGCAGTTCTTC. Full variable domain (outside the CDR3, taken from reference TRBV2 and TRBJ2-1): EPEVTQTPSHQVTQMGQEVILRCVPISNHLYFYWYRQILGQKVEFLVSFYNNEISEKSEIFDDQFSVERPDGSNFTLKIRSTKLEDSAMYFCATQRGGPNEQFFGPGTRLTVL.

This chain uses TRBV6-1 with TRBJ1-5; maybe TRBD1 (5 bases). Trimming stripped 7 bases from V and 6 bases from J, with 13 bases between. The CDR3 totals 13 residues. CDR1 is MNHNS and CDR2 is SASEGT in the germline V gene. The DNA for the CDR3 is TGTGCCAGCACCCCTACGACAGTTCAGCCCCAGCATTTT. Translation gives CASTPTTVQPQHF.

The gene calls are TRBV7-8 and TRBJ1-3, with unresolved D. Germline V gene data show CDR1 as SGHVS and CDR2 as FQNEAQ. The CDR3 consists of 15 residues. Trimming removed 5 bases from V and 2 bases from J, with 13 bases in between. The CDR3 DNA follows: TGTGCCAGCAGCGCGACGGCTTGGGCTGGAAACACCATATATTTT. Its protein is CASSATAWAGNTIYF. Combining the CDR3 with reference TRBV7-8 and TRBJ1-3 gives the whole variable domain GAGVSQSPRYKVAKRGQDVALRCDPISGHVSLFWYQQALGQGPEFLTYFQNEAQLDKSGLPSDRFFAERPEGSVSTLKIQRTQQEDSAVYLCASSATAWAGNTIYFGEGSWLTVV.

This clone was detected a few times. V is TRBV28 and J is TRBJ1-1; perhaps TRBD1 as D (5 bases). The ends were cut back, 4 bases at V and 4 bases at J, with 13 bases in the middle. The CDR3 runs 14 residues. Germline values: CDR1 MDHEN, CDR2 SYDVKM. The CDR3 sequence is CASSSYRLSTEAFF. The CDR3 DNA follows: TGTGCCAGCAGTTCGTACAGGCTTAGCACTGAAGCTTTCTTT.

The chain recombines TRBV7-2 with TRBJ2-5; D not certain. Germline-derived CDR1 and CDR2 are SGHTA and FQGNSA. This CDR3 region has 13 residues. V dropped 1 base and J dropped 4 bases, with 7 bases sitting between them. The CDR3 protein is CASSLGGGETQYF. CDR3 nucleotide sequence: TGTGCCAGCAGCTTAGGTGGTGGAGAGACCCAGTACTTC.

The V gene is TRBV5-1, the J gene TRBJ2-5; D is unresolved. CDR3 length: 13 residues. Trimming left V 0 bases short and J 1 base short, with 4 bases between. CDR1 and CDR2 (germline): SGHRS, YFSETQ. CDR3 DNA sequence: TGCGCCAGCAGCTTGGGGCTCCAAGAGACCCAGTACTTC. This encodes CASSLGLQETQYF.